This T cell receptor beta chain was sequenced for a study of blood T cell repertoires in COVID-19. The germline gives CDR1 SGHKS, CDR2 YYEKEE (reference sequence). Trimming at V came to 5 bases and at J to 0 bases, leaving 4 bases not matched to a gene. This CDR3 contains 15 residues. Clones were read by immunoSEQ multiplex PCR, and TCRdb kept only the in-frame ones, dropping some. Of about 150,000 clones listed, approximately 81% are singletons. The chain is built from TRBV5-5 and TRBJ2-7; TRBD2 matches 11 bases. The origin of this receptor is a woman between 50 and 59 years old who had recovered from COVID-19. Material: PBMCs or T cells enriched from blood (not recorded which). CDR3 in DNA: TGTGCCAGCAGACCTAGCGGGGGGAGCTCCTACGAGCAGTACTTC. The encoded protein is CASRPSGGSSYEQYF.